This T cell receptor beta chain was identified during a study of cytomegalovirus exposure and HLA in healthy donors. Study results and caveats: It was assumed in the presence/absence analyses that sequencing depth was roughly uniform across donors.

The PCR ran on 60 Vbeta and 13 Jbeta primers. Clones were sequenced by immunoSEQ multiplex PCR, and TCRdb holds only the in-frame ones, with some missing. Here the sample spans tens of thousands of clones, roughly 77% being singletons. CDR1 is SGDLS and CDR2 is YYNGEE in the germline V gene. V lost 2 bases and J lost 8, with 8 bases in between. CDR3 length: 12 amino acids. Remarks on this clone: What it recognizes is unknown.

This TCR came from a woman in her forties in good health and CMV-seropositive. The chain recombines TRBV9 with TRBJ2-1; D uncertain. Sequencing used PBMCs. The CDR3 region has the DNA TGTGCCAGCAGCGTCCTGTTCGATGAGCAGTTCTTC. It specifies CASSVLFDEQFF.